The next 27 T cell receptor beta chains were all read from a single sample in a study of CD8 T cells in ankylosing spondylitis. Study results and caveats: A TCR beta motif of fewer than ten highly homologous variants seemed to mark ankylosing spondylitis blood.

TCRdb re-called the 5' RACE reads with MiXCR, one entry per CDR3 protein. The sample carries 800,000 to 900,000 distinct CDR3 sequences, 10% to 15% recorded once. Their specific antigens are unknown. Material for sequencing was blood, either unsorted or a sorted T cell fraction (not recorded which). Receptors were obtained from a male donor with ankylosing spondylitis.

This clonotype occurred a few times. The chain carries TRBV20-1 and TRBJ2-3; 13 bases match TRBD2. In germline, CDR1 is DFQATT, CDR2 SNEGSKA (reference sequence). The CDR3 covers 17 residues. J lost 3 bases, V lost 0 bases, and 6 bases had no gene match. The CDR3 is CSARDRLAGGVTDTQYF. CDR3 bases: TGCAGTGCTAGAGACAGACTAGCGGGGGGAGTGACAGATACGCAGTATTTT.

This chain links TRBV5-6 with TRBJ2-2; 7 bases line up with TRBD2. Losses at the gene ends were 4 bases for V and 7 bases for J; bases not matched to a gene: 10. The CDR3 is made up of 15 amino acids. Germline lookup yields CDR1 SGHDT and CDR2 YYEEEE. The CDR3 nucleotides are TGTGCCAGCAGCGAGTTACAGCGGGATAGCGGGGAGCTGTTTTTT. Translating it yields CASSELQRDSGELFF.

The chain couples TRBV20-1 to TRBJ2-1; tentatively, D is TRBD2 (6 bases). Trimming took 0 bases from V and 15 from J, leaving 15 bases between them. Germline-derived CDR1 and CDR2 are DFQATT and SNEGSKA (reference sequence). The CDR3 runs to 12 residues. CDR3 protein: CSARDQLARRFF. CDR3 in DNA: TGCAGTGCTAGAGATCAGCTAGCGCGAAGGTTCTTC.

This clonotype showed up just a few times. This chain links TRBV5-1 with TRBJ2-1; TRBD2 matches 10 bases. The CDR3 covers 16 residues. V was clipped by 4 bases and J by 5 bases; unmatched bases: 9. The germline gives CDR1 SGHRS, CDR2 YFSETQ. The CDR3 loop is CASSGRELAGNNEQFF. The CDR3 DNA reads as TGCGCCAGCAGCGGACGGGAACTAGCGGGGAACAATGAGCAGTTCTTC.

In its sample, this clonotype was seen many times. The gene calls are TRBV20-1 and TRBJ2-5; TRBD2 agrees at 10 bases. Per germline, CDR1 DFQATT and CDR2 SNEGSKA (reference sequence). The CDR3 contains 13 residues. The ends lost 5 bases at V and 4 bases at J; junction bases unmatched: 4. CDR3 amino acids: CSAFRTSGETQYF. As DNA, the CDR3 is TGCAGTGCTTTCCGGACTAGCGGAGAGACCCAGTACTTC.

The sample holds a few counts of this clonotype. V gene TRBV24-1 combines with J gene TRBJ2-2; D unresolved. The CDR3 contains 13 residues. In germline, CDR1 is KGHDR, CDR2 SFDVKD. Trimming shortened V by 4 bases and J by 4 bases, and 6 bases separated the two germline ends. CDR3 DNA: TGTGCCACCAGTGAGGGCATCACCGGGGAGCTGTTTTTT. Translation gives CATSEGITGELFF.

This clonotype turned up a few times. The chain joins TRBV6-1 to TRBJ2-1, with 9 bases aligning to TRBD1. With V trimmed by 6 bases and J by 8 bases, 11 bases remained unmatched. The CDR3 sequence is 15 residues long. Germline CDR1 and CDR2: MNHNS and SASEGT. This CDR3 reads CASSLYGTGTYEQFF. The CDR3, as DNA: TGTGCCAGCAGCCTATACGGGACAGGGACATATGAGCAGTTCTTC.

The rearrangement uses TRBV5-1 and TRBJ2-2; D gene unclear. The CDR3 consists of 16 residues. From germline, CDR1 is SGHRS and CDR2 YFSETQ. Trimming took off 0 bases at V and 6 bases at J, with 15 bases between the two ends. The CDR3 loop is CASSLEVGLDAGELFF. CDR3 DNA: TGCGCCAGCAGCTTGGAAGTAGGTCTAGATGCCGGGGAGCTGTTTTTT.

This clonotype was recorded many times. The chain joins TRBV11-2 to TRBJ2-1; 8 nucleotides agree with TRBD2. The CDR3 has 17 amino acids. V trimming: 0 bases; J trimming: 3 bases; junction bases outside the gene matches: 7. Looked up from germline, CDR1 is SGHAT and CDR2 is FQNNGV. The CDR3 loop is CASSLDTERGHYNEQFF. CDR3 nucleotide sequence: TGTGCCAGCAGCTTAGACACGGAGCGGGGGCACTACAATGAGCAGTTCTTC. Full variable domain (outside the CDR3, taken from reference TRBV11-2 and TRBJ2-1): EAGVAQSPRYKIIEKRQSVAFWCNPISGHATLYWYQQILGQGPKLLIQFQNNGVVDDSQLPKDRFSAERLKGVDSTLKIQPAKLEDSAVYLCASSLDTERGHYNEQFFGPGTRLTVL.

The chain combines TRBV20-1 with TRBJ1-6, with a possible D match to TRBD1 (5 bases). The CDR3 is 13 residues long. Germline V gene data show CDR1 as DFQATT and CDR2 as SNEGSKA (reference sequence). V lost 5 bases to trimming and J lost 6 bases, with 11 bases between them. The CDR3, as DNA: TGCAGTGCTGACCAGGGTTTTAATTCACCCCTCCACTTT. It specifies CSADQGFNSPLHF.

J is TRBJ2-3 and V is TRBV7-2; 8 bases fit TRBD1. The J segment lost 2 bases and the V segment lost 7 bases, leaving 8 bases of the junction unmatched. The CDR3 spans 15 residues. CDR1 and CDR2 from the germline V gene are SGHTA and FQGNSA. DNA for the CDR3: TGTGCCAGCACCTGGATGGGACAGGACACAGATACGCAGTATTTT. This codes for CASTWMGQDTDTQYF. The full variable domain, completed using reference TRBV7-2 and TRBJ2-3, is GAGVSQSPSNKVTEKGKDVELRCDPISGHTALYWYRQSLGQGLEFLIYFQGNSAPDKSGLPSDRFSAERTGGSVSTLTIQRTQQEDSAVYLCASTWMGQDTDTQYFGPGTRLTVL.

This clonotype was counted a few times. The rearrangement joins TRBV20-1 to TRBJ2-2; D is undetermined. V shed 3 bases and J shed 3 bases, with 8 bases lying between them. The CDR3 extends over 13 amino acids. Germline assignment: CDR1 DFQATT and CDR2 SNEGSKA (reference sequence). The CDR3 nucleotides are TGCAGTGCTAGGGTGTTTCACACCGGGGAGCTGTTTTTT. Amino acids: CSARVFHTGELFF.

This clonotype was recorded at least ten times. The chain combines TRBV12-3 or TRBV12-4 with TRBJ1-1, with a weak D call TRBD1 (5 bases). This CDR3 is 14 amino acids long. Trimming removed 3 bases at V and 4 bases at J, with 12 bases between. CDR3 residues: CASSFRGHGTEAFF. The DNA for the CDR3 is TGTGCCAGCAGTTTTAGGGGCCATGGCACTGAAGCTTTCTTT.

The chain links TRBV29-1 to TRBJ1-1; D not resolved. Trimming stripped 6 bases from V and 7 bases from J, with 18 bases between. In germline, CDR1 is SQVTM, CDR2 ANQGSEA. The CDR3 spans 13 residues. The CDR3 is CSVHPPGRVEAFF. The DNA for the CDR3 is TGCAGCGTACACCCCCCCGGACGGGTTGAAGCTTTCTTT.

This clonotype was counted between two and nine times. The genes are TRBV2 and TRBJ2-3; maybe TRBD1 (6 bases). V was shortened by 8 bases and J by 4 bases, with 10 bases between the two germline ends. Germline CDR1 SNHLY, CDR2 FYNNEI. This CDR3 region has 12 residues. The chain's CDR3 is CASRQDPDTQYF. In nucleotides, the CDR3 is TGTGCCAGCCGACAGGACCCAGATACGCAGTATTTT.

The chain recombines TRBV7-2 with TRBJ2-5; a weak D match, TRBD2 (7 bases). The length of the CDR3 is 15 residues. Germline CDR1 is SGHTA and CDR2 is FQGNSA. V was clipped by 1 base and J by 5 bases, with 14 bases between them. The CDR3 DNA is TGTGCCAGCAGCTTAGTGGGGGGGGCCCCGGAGACCCAGTACTTC. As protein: CASSLVGGAPETQYF.

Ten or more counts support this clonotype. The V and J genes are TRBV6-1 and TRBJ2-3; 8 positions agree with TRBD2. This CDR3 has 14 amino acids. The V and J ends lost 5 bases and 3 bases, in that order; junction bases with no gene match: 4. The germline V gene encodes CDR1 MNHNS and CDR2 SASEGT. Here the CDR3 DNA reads TGTGCCAGCAGTCCCCCTAGCGGGACAGATACGCAGTATTTT. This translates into CASSPPSGTDTQYF.

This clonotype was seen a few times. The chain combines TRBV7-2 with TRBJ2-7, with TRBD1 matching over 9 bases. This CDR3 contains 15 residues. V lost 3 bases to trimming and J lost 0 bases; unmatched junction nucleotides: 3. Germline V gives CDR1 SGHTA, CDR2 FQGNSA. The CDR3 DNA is TGTGCCAGCAGCTTGACAGGGGGTGACTCCTACGAGCAGTACTTC. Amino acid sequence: CASSLTGGDSYEQYF.

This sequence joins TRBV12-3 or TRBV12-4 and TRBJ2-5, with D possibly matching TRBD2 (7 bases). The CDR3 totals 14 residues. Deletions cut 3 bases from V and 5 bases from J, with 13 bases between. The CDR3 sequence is CASSLSGGSETQYF. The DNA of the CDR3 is TGTGCCAGCAGTTTGTCGGGGGGCTCGGAGACCCAGTACTTC.

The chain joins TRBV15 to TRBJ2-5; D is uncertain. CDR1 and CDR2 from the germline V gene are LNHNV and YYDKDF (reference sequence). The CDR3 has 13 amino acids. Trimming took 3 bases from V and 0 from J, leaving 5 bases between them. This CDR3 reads CATSRRNQETQYF. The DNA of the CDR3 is TGTGCCACCAGCAGGCGGAACCAAGAGACCCAGTACTTC. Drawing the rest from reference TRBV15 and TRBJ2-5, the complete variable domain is DAMVIQNPRYQVTQFGKPVTLSCSQTLNHNVMYWYQQKSSQAPKLLFHYYDKDFNNEADTPDNFQSRRPNTSFCFLDIRSPGLGDTAMYLCATSRRNQETQYFGPGTRLLVL.

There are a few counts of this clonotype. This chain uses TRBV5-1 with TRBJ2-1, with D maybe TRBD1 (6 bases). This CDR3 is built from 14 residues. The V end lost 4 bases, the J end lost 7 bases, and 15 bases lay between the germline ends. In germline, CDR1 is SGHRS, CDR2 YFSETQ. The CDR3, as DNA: TGCGCCAGCAGCGCCGGGACATTGGGGAATGAGCAGTTCTTC. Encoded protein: CASSAGTLGNEQFF.

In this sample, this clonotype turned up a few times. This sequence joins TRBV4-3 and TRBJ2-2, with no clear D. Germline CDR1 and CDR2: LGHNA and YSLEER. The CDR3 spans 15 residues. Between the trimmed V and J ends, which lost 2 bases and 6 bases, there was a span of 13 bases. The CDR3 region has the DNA TGCGCCAGCAGCCAATGGAGAGCCACTGCCGGGGAGCTGTTTTTT. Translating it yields CASSQWRATAGELFF.

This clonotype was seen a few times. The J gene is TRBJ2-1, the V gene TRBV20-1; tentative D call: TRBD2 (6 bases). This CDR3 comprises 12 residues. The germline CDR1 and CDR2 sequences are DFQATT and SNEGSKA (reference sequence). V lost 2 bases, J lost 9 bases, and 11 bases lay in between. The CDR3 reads CSARLTSLEQFF. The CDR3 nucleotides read TGCAGTGCTAGACTGACTAGTCTTGAGCAGTTCTTC.

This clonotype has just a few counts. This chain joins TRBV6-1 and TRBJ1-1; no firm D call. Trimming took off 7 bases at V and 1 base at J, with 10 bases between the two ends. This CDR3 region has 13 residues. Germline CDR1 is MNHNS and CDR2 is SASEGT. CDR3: CASISGKNTEAFF. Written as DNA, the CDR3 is TGTGCCAGCATTAGCGGAAAGAACACTGAAGCTTTCTTT.

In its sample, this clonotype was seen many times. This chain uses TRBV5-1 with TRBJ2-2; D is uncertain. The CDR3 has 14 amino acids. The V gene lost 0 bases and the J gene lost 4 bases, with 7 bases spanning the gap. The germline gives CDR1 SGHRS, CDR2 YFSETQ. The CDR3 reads CASSLAVGTGELFF. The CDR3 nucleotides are TGCGCCAGCAGCTTGGCCGTTGGCACCGGGGAGCTGTTTTTT.

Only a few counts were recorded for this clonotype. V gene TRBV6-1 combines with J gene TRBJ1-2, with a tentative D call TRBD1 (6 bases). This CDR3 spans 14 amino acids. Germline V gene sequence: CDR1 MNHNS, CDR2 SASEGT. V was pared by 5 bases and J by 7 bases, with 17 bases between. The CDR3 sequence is CASSTGFGPRGYTF. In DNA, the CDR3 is TGTGCCAGCAGTACAGGGTTCGGTCCGCGTGGCTACACCTTC.

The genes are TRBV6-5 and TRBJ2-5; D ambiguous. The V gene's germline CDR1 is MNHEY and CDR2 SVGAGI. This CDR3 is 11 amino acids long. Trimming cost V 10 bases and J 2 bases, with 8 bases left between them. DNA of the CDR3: TGTGCCACAACCCGACAAGAGACCCAGTACTTC. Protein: CATTRQETQYF.